A single sample is the source of the 12 T cell receptor beta chains below, sequenced in a study of T-cell reconstitution after alpha-beta-depleted transplantation in children. A library of TCRbeta sequences, prepared with unique molecular identifiers, was generated. One entry per CDR3 protein results from TCRdb running MiXCR on the PCR reads. The repertoire holds approximately 400,000 distinct CDR3 sequences, with roughly 11% as singletons. Sequencing used PBMCs from the stem cell graft donor, obtained from the stem cell graft. These TCRs come from a human donor who donated a stem cell graft to a child with acute myeloid leukemia.

The V gene is TRBV7-8, the J gene TRBJ1-3, with 7 positions matching TRBD1. The germline gives CDR1 SGHVS, CDR2 FQNEAQ. V shed 5 bases and J 1 base; nucleotides not matched to a gene: 8. This CDR3 is 16 amino acids long. CDR3 nucleotides: TGTGCCAGCAGCACTCGACAGGGTGGTTCTGGAAACACCATATATTTT. It translates to CASSTRQGGSGNTIYF. Together with reference TRBV7-8 and TRBJ1-3, the CDR3 gives the full variable domain: GAGVSQSPRYKVAKRGQDVALRCDPISGHVSLFWYQQALGQGPEFLTYFQNEAQLDKSGLPSDRFFAERPEGSVSTLKIQRTQQEDSAVYLCASSTRQGGSGNTIYFGEGSWLTVV.

J is TRBJ2-6 and V is TRBV27; no clear D gene. The germline V and J ends were trimmed by 3 bases and 0 bases, with 12 bases remaining between them. CDR3 length: 17 residues. Germline V lookup: CDR1 MNHEY, CDR2 SMNVEV (reference sequence). CDR3 region: CASSLIGRVSGANVLTF. The CDR3, as DNA: TGTGCCAGCAGTTTGATTGGTAGAGTCTCTGGGGCCAACGTCCTGACTTTC.

Regarding this clonotype: Since a much larger clone is just one base distant, this may be a read error. The chain combines TRBV6-6 with TRBJ2-5; the D gene could be TRBD1 or TRBD2 (5 bases each). The V end was cut by 4 bases, the J end by 2 bases, with 8 bases between. CDR1 and CDR2 from the germline V gene are MNHNY and SVGAGI (reference sequence). The CDR3 runs 13 residues. In DNA, the CDR3 is TGTGCCAGCAGTTGGGGGATTCAAGAGACCCAGTACTTC. Residues: CASSWGIQETQYF.

This clonotype was seen only a few times. The gene calls are TRBV7-2 and TRBJ2-4; weak D call: TRBD2 (6 bases). The V end was cut by 3 bases, the J end by 8 bases, with 11 bases between. Germline values: CDR1 SGHTA, CDR2 FQGNSA. CDR3 length: 13 residues. CDR3 region: CASSFAGQDIQYF. The DNA for the CDR3 is TGTGCCAGCAGCTTCGCGGGGCAGGACATTCAGTACTTC.

V is TRBV19 and J is TRBJ2-1, with TRBD2 identical over 10 bases. Germline CDR1 is LNHDA and CDR2 is SQIVND (reference sequence). The V gene end was trimmed by 7 bases and the J gene end by 2 bases; junction bases not matched to a gene: 5. The length of the CDR3 is 15 residues. CDR3 coding DNA: TGTGCCAGTAAAACTAGCGGGATCCCCTACAATGAGCAGTTCTTC. It encodes CASKTSGIPYNEQFF.

This clonotype came up many times. The chain employs TRBV5-1 and TRBJ2-3; 8 positions match TRBD1. Losses at the gene ends were 5 bases for V and 1 base for J; bases not matched to a gene: 3. This CDR3 spans 14 amino acids. Germline V gene data show CDR1 as SGHRS and CDR2 as YFSETQ. Written as DNA, the CDR3 is TGCGCCAGCAGTCAGGGGGCCGGCACAGATACGCAGTATTTT. The encoded protein is CASSQGAGTDTQYF.

In this sample, this clonotype turned up a few times. The chain uses TRBV29-1 and TRBJ2-3, with D unresolved. CDR1 SQVTM and CDR2 ANQGSEA come from the germline V gene. The V gene lost 3 bases and the J gene lost 0 bases, with 1 base spanning the gap. This CDR3 is 11 amino acids long. CDR3 amino acids: CSVDSTDTQYF. CDR3 DNA: TGCAGCGTTGACAGCACAGATACGCAGTATTTT.

This clonotype was seen more than once but under ten times. V and J are TRBV7-2 and TRBJ2-1; 7 nucleotides match TRBD2. This CDR3 has 13 residues. J gave up 9 bases and V 4 bases, and 6 bases lay outside the gene matches. CDR1 and CDR2 from the germline V gene are SGHTA and FQGNSA. Written as DNA, the CDR3 is TGTGCCAGCAGCTCTCCGGGACTACTTGAGCAGTTCTTC. Residues: CASSSPGLLEQFF. Combining the CDR3 with reference TRBV7-2 and TRBJ2-1 gives the whole variable domain GAGVSQSPSNKVTEKGKDVELRCDPISGHTALYWYRQSLGQGLEFLIYFQGNSAPDKSGLPSDRFSAERTGGSVSTLTIQRTQQEDSAVYLCASSSPGLLEQFFGPGTRLTVL.

This clonotype was observed a few times. This rearrangement joins TRBV7-2 to TRBJ2-7, with 12 bases fitting TRBD2. Germline trimming cut 4 bases from V and 4 bases from J; bases unmatched to any gene: 11. Germline assignment: CDR1 SGHTA and CDR2 FQGNSA. CDR3 length: 17 amino acids. The CDR3 loop reads CASSSLAGGPKGYEQYF. For the CDR3, the DNA is TGTGCCAGCAGCTCGCTAGCGGGAGGGCCGAAGGGTTACGAGCAGTACTTC.

This clonotype was seen more than once but under ten times. The chain links TRBV5-5 to TRBJ2-3; unclear D gene. Germline V gene lookup returns CDR1 SGHKS and CDR2 YYEKEE (reference sequence). The CDR3 covers 15 residues. V was shortened by 0 bases and J by 5 bases, with 13 bases between the two germline ends. In DNA form, the CDR3 reads TGTGCCAGCAGCTTGGAGGGAACCAGAGGAGATACGCAGTATTTT. Protein sequence: CASSLEGTRGDTQYF.

V is TRBV11-2 and J is TRBJ2-3; possibly TRBD1 for D (6 bases). Germline V gives CDR1 SGHAT, CDR2 FQNNGV. V shed 0 bases and J shed 2 bases, with 9 bases lying between them. The CDR3 spans 15 residues. In DNA, the CDR3 is TGTGCCAGCAGCTTAGACGGGACAAACACAGATACGCAGTATTTT. Translating gives CASSLDGTNTDTQYF.

This clonotype was observed a handful of times. V usage is TRBV6-5 and J usage is TRBJ2-1; perhaps TRBD2 as D (6 bases). Per the germline V gene, CDR1 is MNHEY and CDR2 is SVGAGI. The length of the CDR3 is 15 residues. V lost 3 bases, J lost 0 bases, and 9 bases lay in between. The CDR3 is CASSYRGISYNEQFF. For the CDR3, the DNA is TGTGCCAGCAGTTATCGGGGGATCTCCTACAATGAGCAGTTCTTC.